Below, 5 T cell receptor beta chains from the same sample are listed, as sequenced in a study of a mutant IDH1 vaccine in newly diagnosed glioma. These TCRs' antigens remain unknown. The method was immunoSEQ multiplex PCR; TCRdb's version includes in-frame clones alone and lacks a portion of them. The table has about 51,000 clones, more than 70% seen once. Time point in this sample: week 5, during vaccination. What each vaccine dose contained was 300 ug of mutant IDH1 20-mer peptide, accompanied by topical imiquimod. The sequencing here drew on PBMCs, taken from a glioma patient whose treatment included an IDH1 peptide vaccine. The receptors derive from a man aged 45-65 years with glioma.

This clone was seen a few times. The DNA for the CDR3 is TGTGCCAGCAGCCTTGACGGCACAGGGTCATCTCAGCCCCAGCATTTT. Its protein product is CASSLDGTGSSQPQHF. The V gene is TRBV9, the J gene TRBJ1-5, with D possibly being TRBD1 (6 bases). The V gene lost 4 bases and the J gene lost 6 bases, with 20 bases spanning the gap. The germline gives CDR1 SGDLS, CDR2 YYNGEE. The CDR3 has 16 residues.

The chain carries TRBV11-3 and TRBJ2-7, with D perhaps given as TRBD1 or TRBD2 (5 bases each). Germline lookup yields CDR1 SGHNT and CDR2 YENEEA. V lost 4 bases to trimming and J lost 7 bases, with 14 bases between them. The CDR3 consists of 13 residues. In DNA form, the CDR3 reads TGTGCCAGCAGCTCGGGGCCGGCGAGGGAGCAGTACTTC. This encodes CASSSGPAREQYF.

This rearrangement joins TRBV12-5 to TRBJ2-3; tentative D call: TRBD2 (6 bases). CDR1 is LGHNT, CDR2 FRNRAP, per germline. Trimming pared 5 bases from V and 3 bases from J, leaving 12 bases between. The CDR3 covers 14 residues. The CDR3 nucleotides read TGTGCTAGTGGTCTCGGGACTTTTACAGATACGCAGTATTTT. Its protein is CASGLGTFTDTQYF.

This clone was seen a single time. This rearrangement joins TRBV2 to TRBJ1-6, with TRBD1 as a possible D gene (5 bases). The CDR3 has 16 residues. V dropped 2 bases and J dropped 10 bases, with 18 bases sitting between them. The V gene's germline CDR1 is SNHLY and CDR2 FYNNEI. The CDR3 is CASSEQGSELGSPLHF. The CDR3 region has the DNA TGTGCCAGCAGTGAACAGGGTTCTGAGTTGGGATCACCCCTCCACTTT.

The table lists this clone with a count of one. The rearrangement uses TRBV30 and TRBJ2-1, with D possibly being TRBD1 (6 bases). The CDR3 is 14 amino acids. Trimming shortened V by 2 bases and J by 7 bases, and 15 bases separated the two germline ends. The germline gives CDR1 GTSNPN, CDR2 SVGIG (reference sequence). The CDR3 protein is CAWSQLGTRNEQFF. CDR3 DNA sequence: TGTGCCTGGAGTCAATTGGGGACAAGGAATGAGCAGTTCTTC.